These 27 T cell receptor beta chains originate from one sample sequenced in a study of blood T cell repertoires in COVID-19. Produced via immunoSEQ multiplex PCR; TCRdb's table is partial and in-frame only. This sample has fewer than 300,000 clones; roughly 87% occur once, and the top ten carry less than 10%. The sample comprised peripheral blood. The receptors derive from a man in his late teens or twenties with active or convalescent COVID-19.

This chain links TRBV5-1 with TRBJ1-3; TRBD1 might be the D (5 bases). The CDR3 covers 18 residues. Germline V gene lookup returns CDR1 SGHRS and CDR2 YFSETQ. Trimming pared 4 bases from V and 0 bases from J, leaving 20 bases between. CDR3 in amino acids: CASSTASRGIFSGNTIYF. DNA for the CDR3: TGCGCCAGCAGCACGGCATCTCGGGGGATTTTCTCTGGAAACACCATATATTTT.

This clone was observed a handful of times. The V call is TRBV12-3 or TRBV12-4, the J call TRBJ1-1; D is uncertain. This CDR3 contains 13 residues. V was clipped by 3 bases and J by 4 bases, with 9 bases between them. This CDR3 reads CASSFEGFTEAFF. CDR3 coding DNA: TGTGCCAGCAGTTTTGAGGGTTTCACTGAAGCTTTCTTT.

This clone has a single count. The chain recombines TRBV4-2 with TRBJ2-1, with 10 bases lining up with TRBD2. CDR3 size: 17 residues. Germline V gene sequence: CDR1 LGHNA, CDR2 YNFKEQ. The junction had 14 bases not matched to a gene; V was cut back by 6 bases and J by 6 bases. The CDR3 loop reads CASRAADIAGGPNEQFF. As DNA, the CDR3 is TGTGCCAGCAGGGCCGCTGATATAGCGGGGGGCCCCAATGAGCAGTTCTTC.

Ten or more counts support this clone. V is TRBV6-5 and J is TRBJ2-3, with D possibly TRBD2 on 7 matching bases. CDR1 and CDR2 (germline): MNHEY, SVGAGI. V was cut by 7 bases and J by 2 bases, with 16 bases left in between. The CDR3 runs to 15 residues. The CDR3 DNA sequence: TGTGCCAGCATCGACGGGGGGCCAAACACAGATACGCAGTATTTT. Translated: CASIDGGPNTDTQYF.

The CDR3 here is CASSSPGELFF. CDR3 in DNA: TGTGCCAGCAGCTCCCCCGGGGAGCTGTTTTTT. V gene TRBV6-5 combines with J gene TRBJ2-2; no firm D call. This CDR3 comprises 11 residues. The V gene lost 6 bases and the J gene lost 6 bases, with 5 bases spanning the gap. The germline V gene has CDR1 MNHEY and CDR2 SVGAGI.

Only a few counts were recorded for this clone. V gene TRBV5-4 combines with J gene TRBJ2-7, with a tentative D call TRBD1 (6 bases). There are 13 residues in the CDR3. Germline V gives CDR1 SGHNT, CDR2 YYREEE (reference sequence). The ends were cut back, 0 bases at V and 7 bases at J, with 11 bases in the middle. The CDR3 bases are TGTGCCAGCAGCTTGGAAACAGGGCGGGAGCAGTACTTC. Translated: CASSLETGREQYF.

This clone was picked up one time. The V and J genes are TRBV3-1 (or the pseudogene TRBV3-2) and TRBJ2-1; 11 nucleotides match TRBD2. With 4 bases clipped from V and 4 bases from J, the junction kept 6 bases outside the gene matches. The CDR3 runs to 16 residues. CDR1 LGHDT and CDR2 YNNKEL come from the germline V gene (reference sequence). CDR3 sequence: CASSPFVAGGYNEQFF. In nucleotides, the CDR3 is TGTGCCAGCAGCCCATTCGTAGCGGGGGGGTACAATGAGCAGTTCTTC.

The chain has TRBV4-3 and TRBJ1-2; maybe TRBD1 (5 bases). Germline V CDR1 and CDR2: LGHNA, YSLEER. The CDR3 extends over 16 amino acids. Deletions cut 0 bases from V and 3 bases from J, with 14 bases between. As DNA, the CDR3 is TGCGCCAGCAGCCAAGACCTGGCGGGGCTTGACTATGGCTACACCTTC. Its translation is CASSQDLAGLDYGYTF.

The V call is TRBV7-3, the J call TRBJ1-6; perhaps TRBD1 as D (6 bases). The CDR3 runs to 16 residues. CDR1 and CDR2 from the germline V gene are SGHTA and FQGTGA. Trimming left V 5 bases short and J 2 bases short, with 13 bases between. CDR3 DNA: TGTGCCAGCAGCCTTCTCTGGGGGCCCTATAATTCACCCCTCCACTTT. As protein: CASSLLWGPYNSPLHF. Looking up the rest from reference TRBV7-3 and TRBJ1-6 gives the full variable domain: GAGVSQTPSNKVTEKGKYVELRCDPISGHTALYWYRQSLGQGPEFLIYFQGTGAADDSGLPNDRFFAVRPEGSVSTLKIQRTERGDSAVYLCASSLLWGPYNSPLHFGNGTRLTVT.

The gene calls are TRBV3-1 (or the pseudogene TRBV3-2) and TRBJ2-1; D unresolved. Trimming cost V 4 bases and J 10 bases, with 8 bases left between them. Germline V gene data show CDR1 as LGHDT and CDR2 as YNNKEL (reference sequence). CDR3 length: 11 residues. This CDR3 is CASSRVLEQFF. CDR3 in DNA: TGTGCCAGCAGCCGCGTTTTGGAGCAGTTCTTC.

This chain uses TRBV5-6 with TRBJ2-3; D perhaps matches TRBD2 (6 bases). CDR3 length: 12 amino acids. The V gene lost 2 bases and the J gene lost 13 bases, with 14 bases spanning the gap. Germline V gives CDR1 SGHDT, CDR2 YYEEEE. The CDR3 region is CASSFPWGVEYF. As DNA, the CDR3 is TGTGCCAGCAGCTTCCCTTGGGGGGTCGAGTATTTT.

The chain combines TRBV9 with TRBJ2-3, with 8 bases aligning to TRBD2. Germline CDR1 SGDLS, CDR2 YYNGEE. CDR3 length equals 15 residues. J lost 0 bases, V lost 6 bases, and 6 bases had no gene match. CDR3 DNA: TGTGCCAGCAAAGCGAGCGGGGGAAGCACAGATACGCAGTATTTT. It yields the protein CASKASGGSTDTQYF.

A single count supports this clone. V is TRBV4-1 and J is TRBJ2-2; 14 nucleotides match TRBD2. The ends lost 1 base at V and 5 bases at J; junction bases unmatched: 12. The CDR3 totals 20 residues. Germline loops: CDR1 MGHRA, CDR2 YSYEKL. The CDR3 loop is CASSQAPVRLAGGRTGELFF. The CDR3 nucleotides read TGCGCCAGCAGCCAAGCTCCCGTCAGACTAGCGGGGGGGCGAACCGGGGAGCTGTTTTTT.

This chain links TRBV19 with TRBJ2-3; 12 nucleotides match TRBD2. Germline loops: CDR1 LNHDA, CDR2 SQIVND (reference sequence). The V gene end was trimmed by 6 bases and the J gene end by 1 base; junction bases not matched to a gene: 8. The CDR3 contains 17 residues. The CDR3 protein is CASRTSGGTRGTDTQYF. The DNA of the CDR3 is TGTGCCAGTAGAACTAGCGGGGGGACTCGGGGCACAGATACGCAGTATTTT.

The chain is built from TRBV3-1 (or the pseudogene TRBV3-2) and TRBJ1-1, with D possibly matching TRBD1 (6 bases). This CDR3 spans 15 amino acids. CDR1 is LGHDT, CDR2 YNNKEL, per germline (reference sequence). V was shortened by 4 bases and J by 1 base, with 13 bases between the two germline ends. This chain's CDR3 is CASSLLTGKNTEAFF. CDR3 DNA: TGTGCCAGCAGCCTTTTGACAGGAAAGAACACTGAAGCTTTCTTT.

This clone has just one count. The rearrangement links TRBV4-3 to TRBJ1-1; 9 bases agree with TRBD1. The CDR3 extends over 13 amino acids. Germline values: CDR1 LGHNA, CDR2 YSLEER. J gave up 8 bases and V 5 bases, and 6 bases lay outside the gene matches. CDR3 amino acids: CASSFHRGREAFF. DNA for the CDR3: TGCGCCAGCAGCTTCCACAGGGGGCGGGAAGCTTTCTTT.

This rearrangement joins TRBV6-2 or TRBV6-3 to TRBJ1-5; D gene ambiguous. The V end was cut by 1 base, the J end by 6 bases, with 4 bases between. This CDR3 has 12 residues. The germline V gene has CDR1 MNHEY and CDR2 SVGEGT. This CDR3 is CASSYLAQPQHF. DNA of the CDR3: TGTGCCAGCAGTTACTTGGCTCAGCCCCAGCATTTT.

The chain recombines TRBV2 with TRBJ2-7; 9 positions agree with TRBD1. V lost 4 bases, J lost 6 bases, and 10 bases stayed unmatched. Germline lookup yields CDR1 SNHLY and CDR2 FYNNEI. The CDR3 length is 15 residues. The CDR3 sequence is CASSAERTGATEQYF. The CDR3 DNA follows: TGTGCCAGCAGTGCCGAGCGGACAGGGGCCACCGAGCAGTACTTC.

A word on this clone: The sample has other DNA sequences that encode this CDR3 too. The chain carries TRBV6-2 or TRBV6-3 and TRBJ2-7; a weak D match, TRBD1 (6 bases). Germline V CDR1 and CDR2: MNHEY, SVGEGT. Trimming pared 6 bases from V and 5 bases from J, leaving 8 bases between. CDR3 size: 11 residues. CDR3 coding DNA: TGTGCCAGCAGCTCAGGGGACGAGCAGTACTTC. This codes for CASSSGDEQYF.

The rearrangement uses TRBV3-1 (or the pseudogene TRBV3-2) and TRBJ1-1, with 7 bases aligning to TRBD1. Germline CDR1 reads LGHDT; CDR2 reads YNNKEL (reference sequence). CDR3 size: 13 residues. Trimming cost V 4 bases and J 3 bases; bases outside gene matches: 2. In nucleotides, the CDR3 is TGTGCCAGCAGCCCTCAGGGGGACACTGAAGCTTTCTTT. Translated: CASSPQGDTEAFF.

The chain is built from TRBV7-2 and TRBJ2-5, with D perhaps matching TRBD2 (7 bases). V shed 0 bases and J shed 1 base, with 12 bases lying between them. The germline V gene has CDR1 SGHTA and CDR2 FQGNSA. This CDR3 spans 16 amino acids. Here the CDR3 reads CASSLARGGSQETQYF. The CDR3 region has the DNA TGTGCCAGCAGCTTAGCAAGGGGGGGGAGCCAAGAGACCCAGTACTTC.

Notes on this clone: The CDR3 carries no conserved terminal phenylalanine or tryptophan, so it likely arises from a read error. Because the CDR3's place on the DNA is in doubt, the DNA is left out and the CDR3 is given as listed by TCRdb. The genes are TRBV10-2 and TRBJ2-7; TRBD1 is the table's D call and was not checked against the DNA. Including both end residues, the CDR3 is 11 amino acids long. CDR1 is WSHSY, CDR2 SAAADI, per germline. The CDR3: CASSDTGAEAP.

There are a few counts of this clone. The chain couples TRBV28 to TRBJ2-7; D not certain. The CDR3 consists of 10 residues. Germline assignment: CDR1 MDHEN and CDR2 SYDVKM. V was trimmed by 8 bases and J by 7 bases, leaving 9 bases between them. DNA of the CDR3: TGTGCCAGCGGTGTCGGGGAGCAGTACTTC. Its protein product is CASGVGEQYF.

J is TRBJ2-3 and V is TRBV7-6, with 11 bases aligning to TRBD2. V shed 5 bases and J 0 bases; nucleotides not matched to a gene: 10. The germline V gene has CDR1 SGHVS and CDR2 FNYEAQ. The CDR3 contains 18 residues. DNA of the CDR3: TGTGCCAGCAGCCCCCTAGCGGGGGGTCAGACTAGCACAGATACGCAGTATTTT. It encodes CASSPLAGGQTSTDTQYF.

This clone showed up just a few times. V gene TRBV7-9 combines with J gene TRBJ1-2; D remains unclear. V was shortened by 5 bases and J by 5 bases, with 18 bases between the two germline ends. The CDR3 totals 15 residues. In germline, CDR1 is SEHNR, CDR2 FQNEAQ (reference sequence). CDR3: CASSHSRHGVYGYTF. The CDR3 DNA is TGTGCCAGCAGCCACTCCAGACACGGCGTATATGGCTACACCTTC. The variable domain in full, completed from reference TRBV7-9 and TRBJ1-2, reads DTGVSQNPRHKITKRGQNVTFRCDPISEHNRLYWYRQTLGQGPEFLTYFQNEAQLEKSRLLSDRFSAERPKGSFSTLEIQRTEQGDSAMYLCASSHSRHGVYGYTFGSGTRLTVV.

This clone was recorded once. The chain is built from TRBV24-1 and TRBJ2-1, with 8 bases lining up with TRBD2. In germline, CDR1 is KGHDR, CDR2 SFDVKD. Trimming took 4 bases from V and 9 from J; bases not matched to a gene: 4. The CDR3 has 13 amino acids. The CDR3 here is CATSESGGGEQFF. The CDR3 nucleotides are TGTGCCACCAGTGAGTCGGGGGGGGGTGAGCAGTTCTTC.

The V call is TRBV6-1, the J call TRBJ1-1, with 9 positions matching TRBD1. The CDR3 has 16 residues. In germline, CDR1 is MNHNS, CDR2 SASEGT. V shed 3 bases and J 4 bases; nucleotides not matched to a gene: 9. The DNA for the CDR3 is TGTGCCAGCAGTGAGAGTTACAGGGGGCTGGGCACTGAAGCTTTCTTT. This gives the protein CASSESYRGLGTEAFF.